Listed below are T cell receptor beta chains from one sample, sequenced in a study of T cell repertoires in cytomegalovirus infection. Each CDR3 protein gets one entry after TCRdb re-called the reads with MiXCR. Here the sample spans approximately 200,000 distinct CDR3 sequences, over 25% being singletons. The sample comprised PBMCs. Source of these receptors: a human donor in good health (CMV status not recorded). Some clones in this sample may be carry-over from other donors' samples. Both conserved end residues are part of each CDR3. The order of the fields is clone size, J gene, D gene, V gene, CDR3 DNA, CDR3 protein. The D gene is left open where the match is weak. Some rows have no size entry. The others give once, few or many, or a class for an expanded clone.

. TRBJ1-2 TRBD1 TRBV4-3 TGCGCCAGCAGCCAAGATAGCAGGGGGCTTGGTGGCTACACCTTC CASSQDSRGLGGYTF
few TRBJ2-7 TRBD2 TRBV11-2 TGTGCCAGCAGCTTAGTTCTTCGGGGGGGCCACGAGCAGTACTTC CASSLVLRGGHEQYF
many TRBJ2-5 . TRBV28 TGTGCCAGCAGTTCATATGGGGGACGGCTCCAAGAGACCCAGTACTTC CASSSYGGRLQETQYF
few TRBJ2-5 . TRBV20-1 TGCAGTGCCCTCGACCCAATCGGGGAGACCCAGTACTTC CSALDPIGETQYF
few TRBJ2-7 TRBD1 TRBV10-3 TGTGCCATCAGTTTGACAGGGGGCTCCTACGAGCAGTACTTC CAISLTGGSYEQYF
few TRBJ1-1 TRBD1 TRBV7-3 TGTGCCAGCAGCACACAGGGGGAAGACACTGAAGCTTTCTTT CASSTQGEDTEAFF
. TRBJ1-1 . TRBV7-9 TGTGCCAGCACCCATTCTTGGACGTCTGAAGCTTTCTTT CASTHSWTSEAFF
. TRBJ1-4 . TRBV25-1 TGTGCCAGCAGTGACTTGGGTATGGATGAAAAACTGTTTTTT CASSDLGMDEKLFF
few TRBJ2-7 . TRBV27 TGTGCCAGCAGTAGGACAAGGCAAAGCGAGCAGTACTTC CASSRTRQSEQYF
few TRBJ1-1 TRBD1 TRBV5-1 TGCGCCAGCGGGGGGACAGGGAGGCGGAACACTGAAGCTTTCTTT CASGGTGRRNTEAFF
many TRBJ1-1 . TRBV7-2 TGTGCCAGCAGCTTAGGCAGGGGTCCTTTTGAAGCTTTCTTT CASSLGRGPFEAFF
few TRBJ2-3 . TRBV20-1 TGCAGTGCCCACCCCGGGTCTGAAGCAGATACGCAGTATTTT CSAHPGSEADTQYF
. TRBJ1-5 . TRBV12-3/TRBV12-4 TGTGCCAGCAGACTTACCGGACAATTAAGCAATCAGCCCCAGCATTTT CASRLTGQLSNQPQHF
. TRBJ2-7 TRBD2 TRBV20-1 TGCAGTGCTAGAGATTACGCGGGAGGCTACGAGCAGTACTTC CSARDYAGGYEQYF
. TRBJ1-1 . TRBV5-4 TGTGCCAGCAGGAAAACAGGGTCGAACACTGAAGCTTTCTTT CASRKTGSNTEAFF
. TRBJ2-1 . TRBV30 TGTGCCTGGACCTCCGGCAATGAGCAGTTCTTC CAWTSGNEQFF
few TRBJ1-1 . TRBV28 TGTGCCAGCAGTGCAGGGCACACTGAAGCTTTCTTT CASSAGHTEAFF
many TRBJ1-4 . TRBV7-2 TGTGCCAGCAGCTTACGGGGGGGACCTAAAACTAATGAAAAACTGTTTTTT CASSLRGGPKTNEKLFF
few TRBJ1-4 . TRBV19 TGTGCCAGTAGTACATCTCGGAGCAATGAAAAACTGTTTTTT CASSTSRSNEKLFF
. TRBJ1-5 . TRBV20-1 TGCAGTGCTAGTATGCGGGGGACCTATAGCAATCAGCCCCAGCATTTT CSASMRGTYSNQPQHF
. TRBJ1-4 . TRBV23-1 TGCGCCAGCAGTCAGACAGTGATTAATGAAAAACTGTTTTTT CASSQTVINEKLFF
. TRBJ2-1 . TRBV7-6 TGTGCCAGCTTACCTACTTGGGGGGCCCACGATGAGCAGTTCTTC CASLPTWGAHDEQFF
many TRBJ1-5 TRBD1 TRBV7-8 TGTGCCAGCAGCTCGGACAGGGTTAGCAATCAGCCCCAGCATTTT CASSSDRVSNQPQHF
few TRBJ1-5 TRBD1 TRBV4-1 TGCGCCAGCAGCCAAGAACAGGGGAGAAATCAGCCCCAGCATTTT CASSQEQGRNQPQHF
. TRBJ2-7 . TRBV29-1 TGCAGCGTGCGGGGATCGATGCAGAAAACATACGAGCAGTACTTC CSVRGSMQKTYEQYF
many TRBJ2-7 . TRBV7-2 TGTGCCAGCAGCTTAAGGGCAGGGGATCCCTACGAGCAGTACTTC CASSLRAGDPYEQYF
. TRBJ1-6 . TRBV6-5 TGTGCCAGCAGTACCGGAGGGAGGGTCGGTTCACCCCTCCACTTT CASSTGGRVGSPLHF
. TRBJ1-1 . TRBV7-6 TGTGCCAGCAGCTTATTTGTTGGAGTGGGGACTGAAGCTTTCTTT CASSLFVGVGTEAFF
. TRBJ1-2 TRBD1 TRBV7-2 TGTGCCAGCAGCGAGGGACAGCGCTATGGCTACACCTTC CASSEGQRYGYTF
. TRBJ1-2 . TRBV27 TGTGCCAGAGTTAAGACGGGACGGATACATAACTATGGCTACACCTTC CARVKTGRIHNYGYTF
. TRBJ1-6 . TRBV6-5 TGTGCCAGCAGTTACTCACCCGGCGGCACGAGCTCCTATAATTCACCCCTCCACTTT CASSYSPGGTSSYNSPLHF
. TRBJ2-3 . TRBV5-4 TGTGCCAGCAGCTCTGAGCGGGGCACAGATACGCAGTATTTT CASSSERGTDTQYF
. TRBJ1-1 TRBD1 TRBV7-9 TGTGCCAGCAGCTCCTTGACAGGGGTAGGAGGGACTGAAGCTTTCTTT CASSSLTGVGGTEAFF
many TRBJ1-5 . TRBV11-2 TGTGCCAGCAGCTTCGGGGGTAGCAATCAGCCCCAGCATTTT CASSFGGSNQPQHF
. TRBJ1-1 . TRBV7-9 TGTGCCAGCAGCCCTCTAGGGGGGGTAATAGCTGAAGCTTTCTTT CASSPLGGVIAEAFF
few TRBJ1-1 . TRBV19 TGTGCCAGTAGTATTAACATCGTGACAGTGAACACTGAAGCTTTCTTT CASSINIVTVNTEAFF
many TRBJ2-7 TRBD1 TRBV7-6 TGTGCCAGCAGCAGACAGGGGAACTACGAGCAGTACTTC CASSRQGNYEQYF
. TRBJ1-6 . TRBV7-2 TGTGCCAGCAGCTTAGCGGCTGGGACGGGGGGTTCACCCCTCCACTTT CASSLAAGTGGSPLHF
few TRBJ2-5 TRBD2 TRBV7-2 TGTGCCAGCAGCTCCCGTAGGTCTAGCGGGGTGAAGGAGGAGACCCAGTACTTC CASSSRRSSGVKEETQYF
. TRBJ2-5 . TRBV11-2 TGTGCCAGCAGCTCCCTGGCGGGGCTAGAAGAGACCCAGTACTTC CASSSLAGLEETQYF
. TRBJ1-2 TRBD1 TRBV19 TGTGCCAGTAGTATGGTTGACAGGGGCCATGGCTACACCTTC CASSMVDRGHGYTF